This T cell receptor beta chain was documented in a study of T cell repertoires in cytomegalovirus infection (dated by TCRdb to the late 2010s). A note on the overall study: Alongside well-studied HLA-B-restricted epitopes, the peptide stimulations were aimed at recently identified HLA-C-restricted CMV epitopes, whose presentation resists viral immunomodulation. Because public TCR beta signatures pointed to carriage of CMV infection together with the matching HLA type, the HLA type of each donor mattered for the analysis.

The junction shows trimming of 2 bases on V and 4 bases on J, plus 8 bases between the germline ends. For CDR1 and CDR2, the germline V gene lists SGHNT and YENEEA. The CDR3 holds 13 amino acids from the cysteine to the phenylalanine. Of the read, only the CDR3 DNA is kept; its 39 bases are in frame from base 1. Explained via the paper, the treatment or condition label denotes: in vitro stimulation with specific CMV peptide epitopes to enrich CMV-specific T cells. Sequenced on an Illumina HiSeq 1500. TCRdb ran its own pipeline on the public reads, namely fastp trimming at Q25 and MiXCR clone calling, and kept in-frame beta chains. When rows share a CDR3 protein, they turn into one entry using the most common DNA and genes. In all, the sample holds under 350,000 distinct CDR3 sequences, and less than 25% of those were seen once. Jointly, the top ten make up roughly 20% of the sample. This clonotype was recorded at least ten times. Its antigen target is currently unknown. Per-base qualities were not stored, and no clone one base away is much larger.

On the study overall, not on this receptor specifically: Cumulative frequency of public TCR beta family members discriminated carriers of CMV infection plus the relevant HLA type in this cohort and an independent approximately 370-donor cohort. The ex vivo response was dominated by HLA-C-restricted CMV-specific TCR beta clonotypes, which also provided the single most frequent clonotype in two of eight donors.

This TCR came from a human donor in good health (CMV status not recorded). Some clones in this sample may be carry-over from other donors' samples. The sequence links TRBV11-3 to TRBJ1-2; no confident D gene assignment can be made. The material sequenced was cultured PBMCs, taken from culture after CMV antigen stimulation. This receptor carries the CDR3 CASSLSGSYGYTF. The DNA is TGTGCCAGCAGCTTAAGTGGAAGCTATGGCTACACCTTC.